Presented here are 4 T cell receptor beta chains from one specimen sequenced in a study of regulatory T cells in long-lasting Graves disease. Researchers made TCR beta libraries by using iRepertoire HTBI primers and running Arm-PCR on CDR3 regions. TCRdb re-analysed the multiplex PCR reads in MiXCR, keeping a single row per CDR3 protein. This table holds over 500,000 distinct CDR3 sequences, approximately 16% found once. Described time point: newly diagnosed GD, antithyroid drugs for less than 3 months. After RNA was extracted from PBMCs, the TCR library was made from it. This sample was also put to use in a study of T cells in Graves' hyperthyroidism and ophthalmopathy.

Sequenced material: peripheral blood mononuclear cells (PBMCs), taken at new diagnosis, from a patient treated with antithyroid drugs. The origin of the receptors is a man aged 18 to 35 with Graves disease.

About this clonotype itself: At one boundary the junction diverges from the germline segment, which might be a read error. The chain joins TRBV7-9 to TRBJ2-7; D uncertain. Germline V gene lookup returns CDR1 SEHNR and CDR2 FQNEAQ (reference sequence). The CDR3 is 11 amino acids. Here the CDR3 DNA reads TGTGCCAGCAGCTTAAGTTACGAGCAGCACTTC. Protein product: CASSLSYEQHF.

The chain joins TRBV7-9 to TRBJ2-3, with D possibly TRBD1 on 6 matching bases. The CDR3 contains 15 residues. V dropped 2 bases and J dropped 6 bases, with 15 bases sitting between them. Germline V gene data show CDR1 as SEHNR and CDR2 as FQNEAQ (reference sequence). The CDR3: CASSLWTESLDTQYF. CDR3 in DNA: TGTGCCAGCAGCTTATGGACAGAGTCTTTGGATACGCAGTATTTT.

This clonotype was observed at least ten times. This chain connects TRBV9 to TRBJ2-7; no clear D. The CDR3 is 15 residues long. Deletions cut 2 bases from V and 1 base from J, with 13 bases between. Per germline, CDR1 SGDLS and CDR2 YYNGEE. CDR3 bases: TGTGCCAGCAGCGTTTCTTCAGCCGTATCCTACGAGCAGTACTTC. This sequence encodes CASSVSSAVSYEQYF.

In its sample, this clonotype was seen many times. An end of the junction does not agree with germline; a read error may underlie this. The rearrangement uses TRBV7-7 and TRBJ2-1; D possibly corresponds to TRBD2 (6 bases). Per the germline V gene, CDR1 is SSHAT and CDR2 is FNYEAQ (reference sequence). This CDR3 comprises 15 residues. DNA for the CDR3: TGTGCTAGCAGCTTAGAGGGGAGGCCTTGGAATGAGCAGTTCTTC. It is translated as CASSLEGRPWNEQFF.